The 7 T cell receptor beta chains below were found in one sample sequenced in a study of T-cell reconstitution after alpha-beta-depleted transplantation in children. The authors prepared the TCRbeta library with unique molecular identifiers. MiXCR was run by TCRdb on the PCR reads, yielding one entry per CDR3 protein. The sample contains 500,000 or so distinct CDR3 sequences, about an eighth of which appear only once. The material was PBMCs, mostly from graft donor cells, obtained 180 days after TCRalphabeta/CD19-depleted stem cell transplant. Receptors were obtained from a female patient aged 2 to 10 who had a stem cell transplant for aplastic anemia, so the T cells may come from the graft donor.

This clonotype appeared a few times. J is TRBJ2-3 and V is TRBV6-2 or TRBV6-3; no firm D call. CDR1 and CDR2 (germline): MNHEY, SVGEGT. The CDR3 has 16 amino acids. V lost 3 bases, J lost 0 bases, and 13 bases lay in between. CDR3 sequence (DNA): TGTGCCAGCAGTTATTTCGACTTCTATAGCACAGATACGCAGTATTTT. This translates into CASSYFDFYSTDTQYF.

The chain joins TRBV5-6 to TRBJ2-7; 14 bases fit TRBD2. Germline V gene lookup returns CDR1 SGHDT and CDR2 YYEEEE. The CDR3 is 15 residues long. With 4 bases clipped from V and 6 bases from J, the junction kept 6 bases outside the gene matches. The CDR3 is CASSVEGLAGGEQYV. The CDR3 nucleotides read TGTGCCAGCAGCGTCGAAGGACTAGCGGGAGGCGAGCAGTACGTC.

V usage is TRBV3-1 and J usage is TRBJ2-1; 8 nucleotides agree with TRBD1. The trim removed 3 bases at V and 7 bases at J, leaving 5 bases unmatched. This CDR3 is built from 14 residues. The germline gives CDR1 LGHDT, CDR2 YNNKEL (reference sequence). CDR3 region: CASSQITGGNEQFF. The CDR3 coding sequence is TGTGCCAGCAGCCAGATTACAGGGGGGAATGAGCAGTTCTTC.

This clonotype was recorded a few times. The chain couples TRBV16 to TRBJ2-7; 8 bases are a match to TRBD1. Germline loops: CDR1 KGHSY, CDR2 FQNENV. The trim removed 2 bases at V and 5 bases at J, leaving 8 bases unmatched. The CDR3 extends over 15 amino acids. CDR3 nucleotides: TGTGCCAGCAGCCAAGGTGGACAGGGCAGGCACGAGCAGTACTTC. Its translation: CASSQGGQGRHEQYF.

V gene TRBV11-2 combines with J gene TRBJ2-4; D is possibly TRBD1 or TRBD2 (6 bases each). V dropped 2 bases and J dropped 0 bases, with 20 bases sitting between them. CDR1 is SGHAT, CDR2 FQNNGV, per germline. The CDR3 extends over 19 amino acids. In DNA, the CDR3 is TGTGCCAGCAGCTTAAGGGGGGCGGATTTTCCTATAGCCAAAAACATTCAGTACTTC. It translates to CASSLRGADFPIAKNIQYF.

This clonotype was seen more than once but under ten times. The chain combines TRBV4-3 with TRBJ2-1; 7 nucleotides agree with TRBD2. The V gene's germline CDR1 is LGHNA and CDR2 YSLEER. With V trimmed by 4 bases and J by 0 bases, 3 bases remained unmatched. This CDR3 is 15 amino acids long. In DNA form, the CDR3 reads TGCGCCAGCAGCCGAGCGGGGAACTCCTACAATGAGCAGTTCTTC. Encoded protein: CASSRAGNSYNEQFF.

The V gene is TRBV6-2 or TRBV6-3, the J gene TRBJ2-4; no firm D call. This CDR3 has 14 amino acids. Germline CDR1 MNHEY, CDR2 SVGEGT. Trimming stripped 2 bases from V and 2 bases from J, with 7 bases between. The CDR3 DNA reads TGTGCCAGCAGTTACGGGGTATCCAAAAACATTCAGTACTTC. This translates into CASSYGVSKNIQYF.